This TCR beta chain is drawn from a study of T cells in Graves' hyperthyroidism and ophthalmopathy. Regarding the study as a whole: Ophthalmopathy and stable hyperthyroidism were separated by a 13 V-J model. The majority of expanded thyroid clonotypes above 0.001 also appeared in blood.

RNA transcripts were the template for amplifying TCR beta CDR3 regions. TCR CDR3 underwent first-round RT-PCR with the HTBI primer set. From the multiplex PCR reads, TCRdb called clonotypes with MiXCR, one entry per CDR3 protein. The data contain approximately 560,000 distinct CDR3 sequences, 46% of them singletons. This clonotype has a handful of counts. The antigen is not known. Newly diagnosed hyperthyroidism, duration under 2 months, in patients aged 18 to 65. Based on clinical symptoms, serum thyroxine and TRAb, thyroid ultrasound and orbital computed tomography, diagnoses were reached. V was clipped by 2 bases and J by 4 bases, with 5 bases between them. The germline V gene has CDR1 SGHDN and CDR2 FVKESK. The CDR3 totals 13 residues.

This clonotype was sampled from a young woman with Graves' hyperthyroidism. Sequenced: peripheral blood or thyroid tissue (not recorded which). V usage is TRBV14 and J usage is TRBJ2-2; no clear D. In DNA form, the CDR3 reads TGTGCCAGCAGCCAATCCCCCACCGGGGAGCTGTTTTTT. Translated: CASSQSPTGELFF. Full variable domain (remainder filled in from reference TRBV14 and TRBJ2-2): EAGVTQFPSHSVIEKGQTVTLRCDPISGHDNLYWYRRVMGKEIKFLLHFVKESKQDESGMPNNRFLAERTGGTYSTLKVQPAELEDSGVYFCASSQSPTGELFFGEGSRLTVL.